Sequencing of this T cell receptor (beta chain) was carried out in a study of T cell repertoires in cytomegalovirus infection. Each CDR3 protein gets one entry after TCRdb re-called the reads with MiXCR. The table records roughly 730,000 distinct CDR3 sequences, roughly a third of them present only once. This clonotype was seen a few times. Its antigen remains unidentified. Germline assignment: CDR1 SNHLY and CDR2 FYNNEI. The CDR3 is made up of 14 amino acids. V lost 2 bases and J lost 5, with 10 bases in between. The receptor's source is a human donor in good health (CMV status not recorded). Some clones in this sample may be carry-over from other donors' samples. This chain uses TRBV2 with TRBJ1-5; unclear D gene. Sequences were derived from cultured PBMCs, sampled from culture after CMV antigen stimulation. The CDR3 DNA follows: TGTGCCAGCAGTGAATTACGGGTGGATCAGCCCCAGCATTTT. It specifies CASSELRVDQPQHF. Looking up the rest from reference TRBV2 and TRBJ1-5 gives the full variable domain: EPEVTQTPSHQVTQMGQEVILRCVPISNHLYFYWYRQILGQKVEFLVSFYNNEISEKSEIFDDQFSVERPDGSNFTLKIRSTKLEDSAMYFCASSELRVDQPQHFGDGTRLSIL.